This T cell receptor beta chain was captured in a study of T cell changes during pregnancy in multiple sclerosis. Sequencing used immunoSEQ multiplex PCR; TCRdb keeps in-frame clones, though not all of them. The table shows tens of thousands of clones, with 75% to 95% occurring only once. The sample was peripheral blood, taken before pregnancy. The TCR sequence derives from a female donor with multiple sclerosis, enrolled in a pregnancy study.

For the CDR3, the DNA is TGTGCCATCAGGTCGGGACAGATTAATGAAAAACTGTTTTTT. Its translation: CAIRSGQINEKLFF. The chain employs TRBV10-3 and TRBJ1-4; 7 bases align to TRBD1. Trimming cost V 6 bases and J 4 bases; bases outside gene matches: 5. Looked up from germline, CDR1 is ENHRY and CDR2 is SYGVKD. The CDR3 covers 14 residues.